Listed below are T cell receptor beta chains from one sample, sequenced in a study of T-cell memory formation after mild COVID-19. TCRdb re-analysed the 5' RACE reads in MiXCR, keeping a single row per CDR3 protein. This repertoire shows about 410,000 distinct CDR3 sequences, around 22% found once; its top ten account for around 13%. The sample taken for sequencing was PBMCs or a T cell subset sorted from them (not recorded which). These receptors originate from an adult woman who had mild COVID-19 (a few samples of this study predate the infection). Cell type and time point are not known. CDR3s include the opening cysteine and the closing phenylalanine or tryptophan. Fields, in order: V gene, J gene, clone size, D gene, CDR3 DNA, CDR3 protein. A D gene is named only where the DNA matches it firmly. Not every row has a clone size; where given, it reads once, few, many or a size class.

>TRBV5-6|TRBJ1-2|.|.
TGTGCCAGCAGCTTGAATCAGGGGAACTATGGCTACACCTTC
CASSLNQGNYGYTF
>TRBV7-8|TRBJ2-7|.|TRBD2
TGTGCCAGCAGCTTTCCTAAGAGCGGGAGGGCCTTCGAGCAGTACTTC
CASSFPKSGRAFEQYF
>TRBV20-1|TRBJ2-1|.|.
TGCAGTCTTCGTGACATCCTGGTTAAGGGGGAGGAGCAGTTCTTC
CSLRDILVKGEEQFF
>TRBV2|TRBJ2-7|few|TRBD2
TGTGCCAGCAGGATAGCGGGGGTGTACGAGCAGTACTTC
CASRIAGVYEQYF
>TRBV30|TRBJ2-2|.|.
TGTGCCTGGATGCTAGCAGCGGGGGAGCTGTTTTTT
CAWMLAAGELFF
>TRBV20-1|TRBJ1-2|few|.
TGCAGTGCTAGAGAATCAGCCTATGGCTACACCTTC
CSARESAYGYTF
>TRBV24-1|TRBJ2-3|few|TRBD2
TGTGCCACCAGTGATTTCGGCGGGGGAGCTGCAGATACGCAGTATTTT
CATSDFGGGAADTQYF
>TRBV9|TRBJ2-1|few|TRBD1
TGTGCCAGCAGCGTTTGGGACAGTGACAATGAGCAGTTCTTC
CASSVWDSDNEQFF
>TRBV18|TRBJ2-7|few|.
TGTGCCAGCTCACCACGAGGGGAAGGTGGCTACGAGCAGTACTTC
CASSPRGEGGYEQYF
>TRBV24-1|TRBJ2-7|.|.
TGTGCCACCAGTGACCCCCTCCGTAGCAGGGGTAGATACGACGAGCAGTACTTC
CATSDPLRSRGRYDEQYF
>TRBV24-1|TRBJ2-1|.|.
TGTGCCACCAGCCCGGCCGGGGGTGGAAACAATGAGCAGTTCTTC
CATSPAGGGNNEQFF
>TRBV10-3|TRBJ1-2|.|TRBD1
TGTGCCATCAGTGAGACTGGACAGGGGAGGAACTATGGCTACACCTTC
CAISETGQGRNYGYTF
>TRBV12-3/TRBV12-4|TRBJ2-5|.|TRBD2
TGTGCCACCTCCCCCCGGGAGGGTCCAGAGACCCAGTACTTC
CATSPREGPETQYF
>TRBV29-1|TRBJ2-5|.|TRBD2
TGCAGCGTTGAAAGGACTAGCGGAGGGACCCAGTACTTC
CSVERTSGGTQYF
>TRBV10-3|TRBJ2-7|.|TRBD2
TGTGCCATCAGTGACCCGGGACTAGCGGGGGGTTACGAGCAGTACTTC
CAISDPGLAGGYEQYF
>TRBV7-3|TRBJ2-5|.|.
TGTGCCAGCAGCTCCGGGAACCAGGAGACCCAGTACTTC
CASSSGNQETQYF
>TRBV2|TRBJ1-4|few|TRBD1
TGTGCCAGCAGTGAAAATCGGAGTTACGGCCCTAAGGGGGCGAGGGAAAAACTGTTTTTT
CASSENRSYGPKGAREKLFF
>TRBV24-1|TRBJ2-5|.|TRBD1
TGTGCCACCAGTGGCCCGGGACAGGGGCTCCAAGAGACCCAGTACTTC
CATSGPGQGLQETQYF
>TRBV20-1|TRBJ2-7|few|.
TGCAGTGCTAGAGATCGTTTGGACTTATCCTACGAGCAGTACTTC
CSARDRLDLSYEQYF
>TRBV12-3/TRBV12-4|TRBJ1-1|few|.
TGTGCCAGCAGTTTCTTTGGGGGATCCATGAACACTGAAGCTTTCTTT
CASSFFGGSMNTEAFF
>TRBV29-1|TRBJ2-7|.|.
TGCAGCGTTTCACAGGACTACGAGCAGTACTTC
CSVSQDYEQYF
>TRBV7-2|TRBJ2-5|few|TRBD1
TGTGCCAGCAGCTTAGGCAGGGGGCGCATAAAGACCCAGTACTTC
CASSLGRGRIKTQYF
>TRBV7-9|TRBJ1-2|few|.
TGTGCCAGCAGCCCGGCCAGGGGTTATGGCTACACCTTC
CASSPARGYGYTF
>TRBV29-1|TRBJ2-1|.|TRBD2
TGCAGCCACACTAGCGGGAGGTACAATGAGCAGTTCTTC
CSHTSGRYNEQFF
>TRBV12-3/TRBV12-4|TRBJ2-7|few|.
TGTGCCAGCAGTTTAGACCTATACTACGAGCAGTACTTC
CASSLDLYYEQYF
>TRBV12-3/TRBV12-4|TRBJ2-4|few|.
TGTGCCAGCAGCCTCCCGACAGGGACTCTGAACATTCAGTACTTC
CASSLPTGTLNIQYF
>TRBV12-3/TRBV12-4|TRBJ1-5|few|TRBD1
TGTGCCAGTACCACAGGGGGCGGTCAGCCCCAGCATTTT
CASTTGGGQPQHF
>TRBV30|TRBJ2-3|.|.
TGTGCCTGGGACCAGGAGGTAGCGGCTAGCACAGATACGCAGTATTTT
CAWDQEVAASTDTQYF
>TRBV5-1|TRBJ2-7|many|TRBD2
TGCGCCAGCAGCTTGACTAGCGGGTTTCCCTACGAGCAGTACTTC
CASSLTSGFPYEQYF
>TRBV19|TRBJ2-2|.|.
TGTGCCAGTAGTCGTGGGGGGCCCGCCGGGGAGCTGTTTTTT
CASSRGGPAGELFF
>TRBV10-1|TRBJ2-1|once|TRBD2
TGCGCCAGCGTCAGAGCGGGAGGTCACAATGAGCAGTTCTTC
CASVRAGGHNEQFF
>TRBV2|TRBJ2-3|few|TRBD1
TGTGCCGTGACGGGGGACAGGGAGTGGGATACGCAGTATTTT
CAVTGDREWDTQYF
>TRBV7-3|TRBJ2-7|.|.
TGTGCCAGCAGCTTAATTGGCCCCGCCTACGAGCAGTACTTC
CASSLIGPAYEQYF
>TRBV7-9|TRBJ1-1|few|.
TGTGCCAGCAGCGACAGATGGGGGGAAGCTTTCTTT
CASSDRWGEAFF
>TRBV12-3/TRBV12-4|TRBJ1-3|.|.
TGTGCCAGCAGTTCCCTCTCTGGAAACACCATATATTTT
CASSSLSGNTIYF
>TRBV7-9|TRBJ1-4|few|.
TGTGCCAGCAGCTTAGGGGGCTTCGGACTGTTTTTT
CASSLGGFGLFF
>TRBV2|TRBJ1-5|.|TRBD1
TGTGCCAGCAACGGAGAAGACAGGGGGCGAGCTTATTACAATCAGCCCCAGCATTTT
CASNGEDRGRAYYNQPQHF
>TRBV7-9|TRBJ2-2|.|.
TGTGCCAGTCAGAAAGAGGCTAGCGTTTACACCGGGGAGCTGTTTTTT
CASQKEASVYTGELFF
>TRBV6-1|TRBJ1-1|few|.
TGTGCCAGCAGTGAGACAGGGAACACTGAAGCTTTCTTT
CASSETGNTEAFF
>TRBV6-2/TRBV6-3|TRBJ2-3|.|TRBD1
TGTGCCAGCGGCGCGCCGACAGGGGCAGGCACAGATACGCAGTATTTT
CASGAPTGAGTDTQYF
>TRBV20-1|TRBJ2-2|.|.
TGCAGTGCGAAAGAGACCGGGGAGCTGTTTTTT
CSAKETGELFF
>TRBV20-1|TRBJ2-5|few|.
TGCAGTGCTAGAGATCAGCCTCACAGGTGGTTCCCAGAGACCCAGTACTTC
CSARDQPHRWFPETQYF
>TRBV7-9|TRBJ2-7|few|.
TGTGCCACGAGGGGAGGGGGCTCCTACGAGCAGTACTTC
CATRGGGSYEQYF
>TRBV27|TRBJ1-2|few|.
TGTGCCAGCAGTTTATCGATTGGGGCTCCTGGAGGCTACACCTTC
CASSLSIGAPGGYTF
>TRBV7-2|TRBJ2-5|few|.
TGTGCCAGCAGCGCAAAAGAGACCCAGTACTTC
CASSAKETQYF
>TRBV13|TRBJ2-5|once|.
TGTGCCAGCAGCCCTGTCCTTCGGGGGACCCAGTACTTC
CASSPVLRGTQYF
>TRBV2|TRBJ1-1|few|.
TGTGCCAGCTTAGTCGGACGGTCGAACACTGAAGCTTTCTTT
CASLVGRSNTEAFF
>TRBV11-2|TRBJ1-2|few|.
TGTGCCAGCAGCCCGGACAATATGGTAATAAAGGTCGACTATGGCTACACCTTC
CASSPDNMVIKVDYGYTF
>TRBV7-3|TRBJ1-1|.|.
TGTGCCAGCAGCCCCACAGGTTCAGGGAACACTGAAGCTTTCTTT
CASSPTGSGNTEAFF
>TRBV2|TRBJ2-5|few|TRBD2
TGTGCCAGCGAAAAACCGCGACTAGCGGGGTTCGAAGAGACCCAGTACTTC
CASEKPRLAGFEETQYF
>TRBV28|TRBJ2-5|.|.
TGTGCCAGCAGTGGGTATACCCAGTACTTC
CASSGYTQYF
>TRBV9|TRBJ2-3|.|.
TGTGCCAGCAGCGTCCGGCCAGGGTCGGATACGCAGTATTTT
CASSVRPGSDTQYF
>TRBV4-3|TRBJ1-6|few|.
TGCGCCAGCAGCCAACTTTGGACAACTTATAATTCACCCCTCCACTTT
CASSQLWTTYNSPLHF
>TRBV2|TRBJ1-2|.|.
TGTGCCAGCAGGCCCGGATTTAACTATGGCTACACCTTC
CASRPGFNYGYTF
>TRBV28|TRBJ2-7|.|TRBD2
TGTGCCAGCAGCCTCGGACTAGCGGGAGAGACGGGCGAGCAGTACTTC
CASSLGLAGETGEQYF